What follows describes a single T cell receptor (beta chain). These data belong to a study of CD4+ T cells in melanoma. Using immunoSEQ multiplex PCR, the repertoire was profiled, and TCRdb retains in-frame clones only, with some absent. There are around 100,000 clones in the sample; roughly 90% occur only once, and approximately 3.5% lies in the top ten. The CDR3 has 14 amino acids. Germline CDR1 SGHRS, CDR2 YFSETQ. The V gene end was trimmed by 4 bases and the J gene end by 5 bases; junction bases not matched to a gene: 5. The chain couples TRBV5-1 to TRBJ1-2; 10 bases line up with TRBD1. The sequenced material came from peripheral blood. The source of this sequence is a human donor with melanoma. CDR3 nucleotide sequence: TGCGCCAGCAGCAGAGGGACAGGGGAGTATGGCTACACCTTC. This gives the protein CASSRGTGEYGYTF.